This TCR beta chain was recorded in a study of a mutant IDH1 vaccine in newly diagnosed glioma. Study information: Beginning 4-6 weeks after radiotherapy alone, or with temozolomide cycles, vaccination took place. Study-wide findings and caveats: Evidence of vaccine-induced immune responses was documented in about 93% of patients. Pseudoprogression appeared independent of alterations in top peripheral clonotypes.

Some clones are missing from TCRdb's copy, which holds only in-frame ones; the method was immunoSEQ multiplex PCR. Among 40,000 to 60,000 clones listed, more than 70% were seen once. Sample time point: week 5, during vaccination. Topical imiquimod was applied with each vaccine dose, which held 300 ug of mutant IDH1 20-mer peptide. Each of the donors came in with new WHO grade 3 or 4 astrocytomas that were IDH1-mutant and ATRX-lost. As to this clone: Its antigen is still unknown.

With V trimmed by 6 bases and J by 7 bases, 6 bases remained unmatched. This CDR3 has 12 residues. Germline CDR1 and CDR2: MNHEY and SVGAGI. The genes are TRBV6-5 and TRBJ2-7; 7 bases fit TRBD2. This clonotype was obtained from a woman between 35 and 50 years old with glioma. Here the sequenced sample was PBMCs, taken from a glioma patient whose treatment included an IDH1 peptide vaccine. The CDR3 bases are TGTGCCAGCAGCCTAGACGGGAGGGAGCAGTACTTC. It encodes CASSLDGREQYF.